This T cell receptor beta chain comes out of a study of PD-1 blockade in classical Hodgkin lymphoma. Whole-study results and caveats: Partial responders and progressors had significantly lower baseline TCR diversity. The CD4+ diversity rise by C4D1 was clearest in complete responders.

The trim removed 2 bases at V and 3 bases at J, leaving 9 bases unmatched. The germline V gene has CDR1 LGHNA and CDR2 YNFKEQ. The CDR3 extends over 16 amino acids. About this clone: Antigen specificity is unknown.

Clones were read by immunoSEQ multiplex PCR, and TCRdb kept only the in-frame ones, dropping some. The table has tens of thousands of clones, approximately 90% seen once. Regarding time point: cycle 4 day 1 (C4D1), after less than 7 weeks of nivolumab. Each of the patients experienced relapse following autologous stem cell transplantation, and their brentuximab vedotin exposure differed. The rearrangement joins TRBV4-2 to TRBJ1-2; TRBD1 agrees at 7 bases. The sequence was obtained from a human donor with classical Hodgkin lymphoma. Specimen: peripheral blood mononuclear cells (PBMCs), collected before the fourth cycle of nivolumab. CDR3 sequence (DNA): TGTGCCAGCAGCCAACGACAGGGCGTTGTGGACTATGGCTACACCTTC. It yields the protein CASSQRQGVVDYGYTF.